The 6 T cell receptor beta chains listed next were all sequenced from one sample in a study of T-cell memory formation after mild COVID-19 (dated by TCRdb to about 2021). The method behind the library was 5' RACE. Sequencing was performed on an Illumina NovaSeq 6000. TCRdb ran its own pipeline on the public reads, namely fastp trimming at Q25 and MiXCR clone calling, and kept in-frame beta chains. Merged by CDR3 protein, the rows form single entries marked with the most common genes and DNA. The sample table contains hundreds of thousands of distinct CDR3 sequences; only one count was recorded for under 25% of them. The top ten constitute around 13% of the sample. Sequencing was done on a sample of PBMCs or a T cell subset sorted from them (not recorded which). The receptors here all came from an adult woman who had mild COVID-19 (a few samples of this study predate the infection). The sample titles of this study are shuffled in the database, so cell type and time point are left out; the donor was told from shared clones.

This clonotype was counted a few times. The gene calls are TRBV15 and TRBJ2-2; the D gene is possibly TRBD2 (5 bases). Germline-derived CDR1 and CDR2 are LNHNV and YYDKDF (reference sequence). V was trimmed by 1 base and J by 6 bases, leaving 9 bases between them. CDR3 length equals 14 residues. CDR3 DNA: TGTGCCACCAGCAGAGCCACTAGATCCGGGGAGCTGTTTTTT. It encodes CATSRATRSGELFF.

The chain has TRBV4-1 and TRBJ2-2; TRBD1 matches at 9 bases. This CDR3 region has 15 residues. The germline CDR1 and CDR2 sequences are MGHRA and YSYEKL. The V gene end was trimmed by 2 bases and the J gene end by 5 bases; junction bases not matched to a gene: 3. The CDR3 coding sequence is TGCGCCAGCAGCCAACCGGGACAGGGTACCGGGGAGCTGTTTTTT. This encodes CASSQPGQGTGELFF.

The chain uses TRBV7-9 and TRBJ2-1; D is uncertain. CDR1 and CDR2 from the germline V gene are SEHNR and FQNEAQ (reference sequence). V gave up 5 bases and J gave up 7 bases, with 18 bases separating them. This CDR3 has 15 amino acids. CDR3 sequence (DNA): TGTGCCAGCAGCCCCGGATGGTCAGAAAGTAATGAGCAGTTCTTC. This gives the protein CASSPGWSESNEQFF. Combining the CDR3 with reference TRBV7-9 and TRBJ2-1 gives the whole variable domain DTGVSQNPRHKITKRGQNVTFRCDPISEHNRLYWYRQTLGQGPEFLTYFQNEAQLEKSRLLSDRFSAERPKGSFSTLEIQRTEQGDSAMYLCASSPGWSESNEQFFGPGTRLTVL.

This clonotype was recorded a few times. The chain combines TRBV7-9 with TRBJ1-6; D gene unclear. The germline V gene has CDR1 SEHNR and CDR2 FQNEAQ (reference sequence). CDR3 size: 14 residues. Trimming took off 1 base at V and 10 bases at J, with 11 bases between the two ends. CDR3 in amino acids: CASSLGRVGSPLHF. CDR3 bases: TGTGCCAGCAGCTTAGGGCGGGTTGGATCACCCCTCCACTTT.

This clonotype appeared once. J is TRBJ2-7 and V is TRBV4-2, with D possibly TRBD2 on 5 matching bases. The length of the CDR3 is 15 residues. CDR1 LGHNA and CDR2 YNFKEQ come from the germline V gene. Deletions cut 0 bases from V and 3 bases from J, with 12 bases between. The CDR3 bases are TGTGCCAGCAGCCAAGATCGTCAGGACTTCTACGAGCAGTACTTC. Translation gives CASSQDRQDFYEQYF.

This clonotype was counted only a few times. The V and J genes are TRBV4-1 and TRBJ2-5; TRBD1 agrees at 8 bases. Losses at the gene ends were 4 bases for V and 7 bases for J; bases not matched to a gene: 11. The CDR3 extends over 15 amino acids. Germline CDR1 MGHRA, CDR2 YSYEKL. In DNA form, the CDR3 reads TGCGCCAGCAGCCCGACCGGGACAGGCCTTTGGACCCAGTACTTC. Its protein is CASSPTGTGLWTQYF.